What follows are 22 T cell receptor beta chains derived from one specimen sequenced in a study of blood T cell repertoires in COVID-19. Some clones are missing from TCRdb's copy, which holds only in-frame ones; the method was immunoSEQ multiplex PCR. The table records roughly 70,000 clones, approximately 83% of them present only once. Sequences were obtained from peripheral blood. The receptors originated from a woman aged 60-75 years with acute or convalescent COVID-19.

This chain joins TRBV7-9 and TRBJ1-1; no reliable D call. Trimming cost V 1 base and J 5 bases, with 14 bases left between them. CDR1 and CDR2 (germline): SEHNR, FQNEAQ (reference sequence). The CDR3 sequence is 15 residues long. This chain's CDR3 is CASSLETGRRTEAFF. In nucleotides, the CDR3 is TGTGCCAGCAGCTTAGAAACGGGGAGGCGAACTGAAGCTTTCTTT.

The chain employs TRBV5-1 and TRBJ2-5, with 9 positions matching TRBD1. Germline CDR1 and CDR2: SGHRS and YFSETQ. Trimming cost V 0 bases and J 7 bases; bases outside gene matches: 4. The CDR3 contains 14 residues. CDR3 amino acids: CASSLEGQGRTQYF. The CDR3 DNA sequence: TGCGCCAGCAGCTTGGAGGGACAGGGAAGGACCCAGTACTTC.

The rearrangement uses TRBV19 and TRBJ1-2; D gene unclear. CDR3 length: 13 residues. V was trimmed by 2 bases and J by 5 bases, leaving 9 bases between them. The germline CDR1 and CDR2 sequences are LNHDA and SQIVND (reference sequence). The CDR3 spells CASSISRVYGYTF. The CDR3 DNA is TGTGCCAGTAGTATATCCCGCGTTTATGGCTACACCTTC.

V gene TRBV9 combines with J gene TRBJ1-1; D may be TRBD1 (5 bases). The ends were cut back, 0 bases at V and 11 bases at J, with 14 bases in the middle. Per the germline V gene, CDR1 is SGDLS and CDR2 is YYNGEE. The CDR3 has 13 amino acids. The DNA of the CDR3 is TGTGCCAGCAGCGTAGACGGTAAGGGGAATGCTTTCTTT. Its protein product is CASSVDGKGNAFF.

The gene calls are TRBV5-5 and TRBJ1-4; 8 bases agree with TRBD1. The V gene's germline CDR1 is SGHKS and CDR2 YYEKEE (reference sequence). Losses at the gene ends were 5 bases for V and 5 bases for J; bases not matched to a gene: 5. The CDR3 spans 14 residues. The chain's CDR3 is CASRSGGGNEKLFF. CDR3 coding DNA: TGTGCCAGCAGGTCAGGGGGCGGCAATGAAAAACTGTTTTTT.

A single count supports this clone. The V call is TRBV5-1, the J call TRBJ1-2; 7 bases agree with TRBD1. Germline V gene data show CDR1 as SGHRS and CDR2 as YFSETQ. J was trimmed by 4 bases and V by 3 bases; bases with no gene match: 9. CDR3 length: 15 residues. The CDR3 region has the DNA TGCGCCAGCAGCTCAGGGGACAGATTCTTCTATGGCTACACCTTC. As protein: CASSSGDRFFYGYTF.

This clone showed up just a few times. V usage is TRBV30 and J usage is TRBJ2-7; 9 positions match TRBD2. J gave up 3 bases and V 3 bases, and 9 bases lay outside the gene matches. Germline values: CDR1 GTSNPN, CDR2 SVGIG (reference sequence). The CDR3 is made up of 15 amino acids. CDR3 nucleotide sequence: TGTGCCTGGAGCGGAGTAGCGGGGGCGAGCTACGAGCAGTACTTC. This codes for CAWSGVAGASYEQYF.

The chain carries TRBV5-6 and TRBJ2-2, with D unresolved. Germline assignment: CDR1 SGHDT and CDR2 YYEEEE. This CDR3 region has 17 residues. With 3 bases removed from V and 0 bases from J, the gap between germline ends came to 15 bases. The CDR3 loop reads CASSSIWAGTNTGELFF. The CDR3 DNA is TGTGCCAGCAGCTCTATCTGGGCAGGAACGAACACCGGGGAGCTGTTTTTT.

Worth noting for this clone: The same CDR3 can be traced to other DNA sequences in this sample. The gene calls are TRBV3-1 (or the pseudogene TRBV3-2) and TRBJ2-5; a possible D gene is TRBD1 (7 bases). The CDR3 is 15 amino acids. V lost 3 bases and J 3 bases, leaving 14 bases between the germline ends. The germline gives CDR1 LGHDT, CDR2 YNNKEL (reference sequence). The CDR3 region has the DNA TGTGCCAGCAGCCACTACAGGGGAGGAGAAGAGACCCAGTACTTC. Translation gives CASSHYRGGEETQYF.

The rearrangement uses TRBV5-1 and TRBJ1-5, with a possible D match to TRBD1 (5 bases). The CDR3 sequence is 13 residues long. V lost 2 bases, J lost 6 bases, and 9 bases lay in between. Germline V lookup: CDR1 SGHRS, CDR2 YFSETQ. The CDR3 nucleotides read TGCGCCAGCAGCTTAATGGGGGGTCAGCCCCAGCATTTT. It is translated as CASSLMGGQPQHF.

The rearrangement links TRBV6-6 to TRBJ2-5; 9 bases line up with TRBD2. This CDR3 has 15 amino acids. V lost 7 bases, J lost 1 base, and 7 bases stayed unmatched. Per germline, CDR1 MNHNY and CDR2 SVGAGI (reference sequence). CDR3 in DNA: TGTGCCAGCAAGGCTAGCGGGGCTATCCAAGAGACCCAGTACTTC. It yields the protein CASKASGAIQETQYF.

The chain's CDR3 is CAWSRQAKETQYF. CDR3 DNA: TGTGCCTGGAGTCGGCAGGCTAAAGAGACCCAGTACTTC. The chain combines TRBV30 with TRBJ2-5, with D hard to call. The CDR3 extends over 13 amino acids. Germline CDR1 reads GTSNPN; CDR2 reads SVGIG (reference sequence). V gave up 2 bases and J gave up 3 bases, with 10 bases separating them.

On this clone itself: The same CDR3 is also encoded by other DNA sequences in this sample. This sequence joins TRBV19 and TRBJ1-2; maybe TRBD1 (5 bases). Trimming took 3 bases from V and 8 from J, leaving 10 bases between them. This CDR3 is 12 amino acids long. CDR1 and CDR2 (germline): LNHDA, SQIVND (reference sequence). CDR3: CASSIGGSGYTF. CDR3 nucleotides: TGTGCCAGTAGTATCGGGGGGAGCGGCTACACCTTC.

The chain joins TRBV2 to TRBJ2-2; 9 positions match TRBD2. Trimming at V came to 5 bases and at J to 4 bases, leaving 8 bases not matched to a gene. The CDR3 loop spans 16 amino acids. Germline V gives CDR1 SNHLY, CDR2 FYNNEI. In DNA, the CDR3 is TGTGCCAGCAGTCCGTCAGCGGGGGGCCTCACCGGGGAGCTGTTTTTT. Protein product: CASSPSAGGLTGELFF.

This clone was seen repeatedly, ten times or more. The gene calls are TRBV7-9 and TRBJ1-2, with TRBD1 matching over 7 bases. This CDR3 region has 13 residues. CDR1 is SEHNR, CDR2 FQNEAQ, per germline (reference sequence). V was clipped by 6 bases and J by 8 bases; unmatched bases: 9. Here the CDR3 DNA reads TGTGCCAGCAGTCAAGGGGGCGGAGGCGGCTACACCTTC. As protein: CASSQGGGGGYTF.

The V gene is TRBV4-1, the J gene TRBJ1-4; weak D call: TRBD1 (6 bases). This CDR3 comprises 17 residues. The V end lost 1 base, the J end lost 3 bases, and 15 bases lay between the germline ends. Germline CDR1 and CDR2: MGHRA and YSYEKL. CDR3 region: CASSQVWGPASNEKLFF. The CDR3 DNA is TGCGCCAGCAGCCAAGTTTGGGGGCCAGCGTCTAATGAAAAACTGTTTTTT.

The CDR3 nucleotides are TGCGCCAGCAGCTTGGTCCAGGGTAATAATTCACCCCTCCACTTT. Translated, it gives CASSLVQGNNSPLHF. This chain links TRBV5-1 with TRBJ1-6, with D tentatively TRBD1 (5 bases). Trimming removed 0 bases at V and 5 bases at J, with 9 bases between. The CDR3 consists of 15 residues. CDR1 is SGHRS, CDR2 YFSETQ, per germline.

The chain employs TRBV9 and TRBJ2-3; 13 nucleotides line up with TRBD2. V lost 4 bases, J lost 2 bases, and 13 bases stayed unmatched. Germline CDR1 is SGDLS and CDR2 is YYNGEE. This CDR3 contains 19 residues. The CDR3 loop reads CASSRSTSGTSGATDTQYF. In nucleotides, the CDR3 is TGTGCCAGCAGCCGAAGTACGTCCGGGACTAGCGGGGCCACAGATACGCAGTATTTT.

The chain is built from TRBV6-5 and TRBJ1-1; TRBD1 aligns across 8 bases. There are 14 residues in the CDR3. Looked up from germline, CDR1 is MNHEY and CDR2 is SVGAGI. Losses at the gene ends were 7 bases for V and 7 bases for J; bases not matched to a gene: 11. This chain's CDR3 is CASIDAGGGNEAFF. The CDR3 DNA is TGTGCCAGCATAGACGCAGGGGGCGGAAATGAAGCTTTCTTT.

This chain connects TRBV7-2 to TRBJ1-2; 8 positions agree with TRBD1. The CDR3 has 16 residues. The V gene's germline CDR1 is SGHTA and CDR2 FQGNSA. Trimming took 4 bases from V and 8 from J; bases not matched to a gene: 15. For the CDR3, the DNA is TGTGCCAGCAGCTCGGGGCCCGGGACAGGATCGTCCGGCTACACCTTC. Protein: CASSSGPGTGSSGYTF.

This rearrangement joins TRBV2 to TRBJ2-3; 13 nucleotides align to TRBD2. CDR3 size: 16 residues. From germline, CDR1 is SNHLY and CDR2 FYNNEI. V dropped 4 bases and J dropped 7; count of bases not matched to a gene: 8. The CDR3 reads CASSVGLAGASNTQYF. CDR3 nucleotide sequence: TGTGCCAGCAGTGTCGGACTAGCGGGGGCTTCGAATACGCAGTATTTT.

This CDR3 is CASTQKGQAGSPLHF. The CDR3 DNA follows: TGTGCCAGCACCCAAAAAGGACAAGCGGGGTCACCCCTCCACTTT. The rearrangement uses TRBV6-5 and TRBJ1-6; D possibly corresponds to TRBD1 (5 bases). The CDR3 totals 15 residues. CDR1 and CDR2 from the germline V gene are MNHEY and SVGAGI. V lost 7 bases and J 10 bases, leaving 20 bases between the germline ends.